Included here is one TCR beta chain sequence, with context. Methods used by the authors: The authors estimated nucleated cell counts from reference gene primer amplification. Repertoires were generated with immunoSEQ multiplex PCR, while TCRdb's copy carries only in-frame clones and drops some. The V and J calls and clone size were taken over from that table, and D and trimming were inferred from the DNA. The sample lists under 150,000 clones, around 90% seen once, with about 4.5% in the top ten. This sample is part of a study of blood T cell repertoires in COVID-19. Across the study: Italy, Spain and the United States were the sources of the convalescent and acute COVID-19 samples. Sources were T cells, B-cell-depleted T cells, or PBMCs; the material itself was cDNA or gDNA.

CDR1 is MNHNS, CDR2 SASEGT, per germline. The CDR3 length is 12 residues. V was shortened by 3 bases and J by 11 bases, with 14 bases between the two germline ends. The clonotype comes from a woman aged 45-65 years with acute or convalescent COVID-19. Source material: peripheral blood. The chain employs TRBV6-1 and TRBJ2-7, with D tentatively TRBD2 (7 bases). The CDR3 bases are TGTGCCAGCAGTGATGCGCGGGGGCGGGAGTACTTC. Translation: CASSDARGREYF.